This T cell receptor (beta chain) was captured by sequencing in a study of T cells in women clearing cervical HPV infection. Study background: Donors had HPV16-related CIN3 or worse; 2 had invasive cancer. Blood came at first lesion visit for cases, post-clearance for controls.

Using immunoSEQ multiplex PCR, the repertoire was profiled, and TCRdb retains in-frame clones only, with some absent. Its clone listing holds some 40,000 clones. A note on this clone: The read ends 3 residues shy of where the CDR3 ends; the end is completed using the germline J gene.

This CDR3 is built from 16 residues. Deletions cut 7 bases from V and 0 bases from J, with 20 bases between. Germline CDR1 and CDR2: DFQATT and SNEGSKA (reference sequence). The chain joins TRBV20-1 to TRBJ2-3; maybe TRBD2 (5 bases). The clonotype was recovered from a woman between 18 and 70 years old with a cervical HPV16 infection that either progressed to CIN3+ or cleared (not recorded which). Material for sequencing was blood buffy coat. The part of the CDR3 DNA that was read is TGCAGTGTTGGACTTACAGATTCTTCTAGCACAGATACG. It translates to CSVGLTDSSSTDT. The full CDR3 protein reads CSVGLTDSSSTDTQYF.